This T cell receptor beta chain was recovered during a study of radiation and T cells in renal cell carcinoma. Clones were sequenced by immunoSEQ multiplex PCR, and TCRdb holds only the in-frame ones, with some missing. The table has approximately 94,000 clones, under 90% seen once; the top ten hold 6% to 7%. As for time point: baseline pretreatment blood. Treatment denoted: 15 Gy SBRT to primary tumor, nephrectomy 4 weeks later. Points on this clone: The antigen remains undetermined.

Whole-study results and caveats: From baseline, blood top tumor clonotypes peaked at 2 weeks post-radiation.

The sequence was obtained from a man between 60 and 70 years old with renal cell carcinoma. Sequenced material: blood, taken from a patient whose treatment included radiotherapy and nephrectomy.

Here the CDR3 reads CASSLARTGGGETQYF. As DNA, the CDR3 is TGCGCCAGCAGCTTGGCACGGACAGGGGGAGGCGAGACCCAGTACTTC. The rearrangement uses TRBV5-1 and TRBJ2-5; 10 bases line up with TRBD1. CDR1 SGHRS and CDR2 YFSETQ come from the germline V gene. The CDR3 covers 16 residues. After removal of 0 bases from V and 5 bases from J, the junction contained 7 bases not matched to a gene.